Described below is a single T cell receptor beta chain sequence and its context. The authors' processing: Reference gene primer amplification yielded estimated nucleated cell counts. The repertoire was sequenced with immunoSEQ multiplex PCR; TCRdb's copy has only in-frame clones and lacks some. That table is the source of V, J and clone size, and D and trimming were worked out from the DNA. The table shows 410,000 or so clones, with 86% occurring only once. Germline assignment: CDR1 SGHDN and CDR2 FVKESK. The length of the CDR3 is 16 residues. Trimming cost V 5 bases and J 2 bases, with 17 bases left between them. This sample stems from a study of blood T cell repertoires in COVID-19. Study overall: The United States, Italy and Spain provided the acute and convalescent COVID-19 samples.

The chain carries TRBV14 and TRBJ2-3; a weak D match, TRBD2 (6 bases). Source material: peripheral blood. The sequence came from a woman aged 25-40 years with active or convalescent COVID-19. CDR3 sequence reads: CASSAKMEGLTDTQYF. The DNA for the CDR3 is TGTGCCAGCAGCGCGAAGATGGAGGGCCTCACAGATACGCAGTATTTT.